A selection of T cell receptor beta chains follows, all from one sample in a study of blood T cells in healthy people across ages. TCRdb used MiXCR to reprocess the 5' RACE reads, holding one entry per CDR3 protein. The sample shows fewer than 1.5 million distinct CDR3 sequences, about 43% of them seen only once. Sequencing was performed on blood. The origin of the receptors is a woman in her late teens or twenties in good health. CDR3s include the opening cysteine and the closing phenylalanine or tryptophan. D genes are given only for firm matches. Expanded clones get a size class; other rows say once, few or many, or leave the size out.

TRBV2	TRBJ2-3	-	TRBD2	TGTGCCAGCAGGCAAGCGGGACTTGATAGAGATACGCAGTATTTT	CASRQAGLDRDTQYF
TRBV25-1	TRBJ1-5	few	-	TGTGCCAGCAGTGATGGGAGGGGCAATCAGCCCCAGCATTTT	CASSDGRGNQPQHF
TRBV20-1	TRBJ2-7	few	TRBD2	TGCAGTGCTAGAGATCGCGCTAGCGGGGGCTACGAGCAGTACTTC	CSARDRASGGYEQYF
TRBV5-1	TRBJ2-3	-	-	TGCGCCAGCAGCATTTCGACTAGCACAGATACGCAGTATTTT	CASSISTSTDTQYF
TRBV11-2	TRBJ1-1	once	-	TGTGCCAGCAGCTTAAATCTAGCGAACACTGAAGCTTTCTTT	CASSLNLANTEAFF
TRBV2	TRBJ1-2	-	TRBD1	TGTGCCAGCAGTGCCTACGACAGGGTCTATGGCTACACCTTC	CASSAYDRVYGYTF
TRBV9	TRBJ1-1	-	-	TGTGCCAGCAGTCGCACCCCGGGGTTTGAAGCTTTCTTT	CASSRTPGFEAFF
TRBV7-9	TRBJ2-1	-	-	TGTGCCAGCAGCCTCAAATGGGACAATGAGCAGTTCTTC	CASSLKWDNEQFF
TRBV30	TRBJ1-3	-	-	TGTGCCTGGACCCTTGGGGGCTCTGGAAACACCATATATTTT	CAWTLGGSGNTIYF
TRBV30	TRBJ2-5	-	-	TGTGCCTGGAGCTTCGGCGTAGGCCCAGAGACCCAGTACTTC	CAWSFGVGPETQYF
TRBV27	TRBJ2-1	-	TRBD2	TGTGCCAGCAGTTTTTTGGCGGGAGGAAACAATGAGCAGTTCTTC	CASSFLAGGNNEQFF
TRBV6-5	TRBJ2-5	-	-	TGTGCCAGCAGTTACTCGGTCTCGCAGGGAGGAGAGACCCAGTACTTC	CASSYSVSQGGETQYF
TRBV4-1	TRBJ2-5	-	-	TGCGCCAGCAGCCAAGATCAGTCGGGACTGGCTAATGAGCAGTACTTC	CASSQDQSGLANEQYF
TRBV29-1	TRBJ1-1	-	-	TGCAGCGTTGCAGACGGAAGCACTGAAGCTTTCTTT	CSVADGSTEAFF
TRBV7-6	TRBJ1-2	-	TRBD1	TGTGCCAGCAGCCCAACCGGGACAGGGGGCGCGAACTATGGCTACACCTTC	CASSPTGTGGANYGYTF